This T cell receptor beta chain was sequenced in a study of identical twins. No donor was unhealthy or non-Caucasian. TCRdb reprocessed the 5' RACE reads via MiXCR and lists one record per CDR3 protein. The sample comprises fewer than 250,000 distinct CDR3 sequences, approximately 8% of which are singletons, and around 5.4% rests with the top ten. Concerning this clonotype itself: Its target is not known.

The length of the CDR3 is 13 residues. Deletions cut 2 bases from V and 3 bases from J, with 11 bases between. Germline V CDR1 and CDR2: SQVTM, ANQGSEA. Findings and limits, study-wide: For out-of-frame beta sequences, excess twin sharing was weaker.

These records were also assigned to another study, of yellow fever vaccine responses in identical twins. That paper adds: Reportedly, twins showed a vaccine T cell response that looked partly convergent and partly personalized.

The clonotype originates from a woman between 18 and 29 years old in good health. The material sequenced was CD8+ T cells sorted from blood. The chain couples TRBV29-1 to TRBJ2-7; a weak D match, TRBD1 (6 bases). CDR3 DNA: TGCAGCGTTGAAACGGGACACTTCTACGAGCAGTACTTC. Translation gives CSVETGHFYEQYF.